A single sample is the source of the 27 T cell receptor beta chains below, sequenced in a study of T-cell reconstitution after alpha-beta-depleted transplantation in children. A library of TCRbeta sequences, prepared with unique molecular identifiers, was generated. In TCRdb, the PCR reads were re-called with MiXCR into one record per CDR3 protein. The sample yields just over 950,000 distinct CDR3 sequences, around 30% seen once. The source material was PBMCs, mostly from graft donor cells, sampled 360 days after TCRalphabeta/CD19-depleted stem cell transplant. The receptors here all came from a boy younger than two who had a stem cell transplant for SCID, so the T cells may come from the graft donor.

The rearrangement links TRBV7-6 to TRBJ1-1, with a possible D match to TRBD1 (6 bases). V gave up 0 bases and J gave up 8 bases, with 13 bases separating them. Germline V lookup: CDR1 SGHVS, CDR2 FNYEAQ. This CDR3 is 14 amino acids long. CDR3 amino acids: CASSLAGVGGEAFF. The CDR3 DNA is TGTGCCAGCAGCTTAGCGGGGGTAGGGGGAGAAGCTTTCTTT. The variable domain in full, with the rest retrieved from reference TRBV7-6 and TRBJ1-1, is GAGVSQSPRYKVTKRGQDVALRCDPISGHVSLYWYRQALGQGPEFLTYFNYEAQQDKSGLPNDRFSAERPEGSISTLTIQRTEQRDSAMYRCASSLAGVGGEAFFGQGTRLTVV.

The V call is TRBV4-3, the J call TRBJ2-5; D unclear. Per the germline V gene, CDR1 is LGHNA and CDR2 is YSLEER. CDR3 size: 14 residues. V was trimmed by 0 bases and J by 10 bases, leaving 15 bases between them. In DNA, the CDR3 is TGCGCCAGCAGCCAAGAGGACGACCCCTTTAACCAGTACTTC. Translated: CASSQEDDPFNQYF.

The chain recombines TRBV7-2 with TRBJ1-1; 8 nucleotides line up with TRBD1. CDR3 length: 12 residues. Germline-derived CDR1 and CDR2 are SGHTA and FQGNSA. V shed 4 bases and J 12 bases; nucleotides not matched to a gene: 7. This chain's CDR3 is CASSYSPGGTFF. The CDR3 DNA is TGTGCCAGCAGCTATAGCCCAGGGGGCACTTTCTTT.

There are a few counts of this clonotype. The rearrangement uses TRBV2 and TRBJ2-1, with D possibly TRBD2 on 6 matching bases. CDR3 length: 14 residues. Trimming shortened V by 6 bases and J by 3 bases, and 12 bases separated the two germline ends. CDR1 and CDR2 (germline): SNHLY, FYNNEI. CDR3 protein: CASRPRRDYNEQFF. DNA for the CDR3: TGTGCCAGCAGACCAAGGCGGGACTACAATGAGCAGTTCTTC.

Only a few counts were recorded for this clonotype. The rearrangement joins TRBV12-3 or TRBV12-4 to TRBJ1-1; D ambiguous. This CDR3 spans 15 amino acids. V lost 7 bases, J lost 3 bases, and 18 bases lay in between. The CDR3 nucleotides read TGTGCCAGCACATCGAGACCCCAACGGGACACTGAAGCTTTCTTT. Residues: CASTSRPQRDTEAFF.

The V gene is TRBV6-6, the J gene TRBJ2-3, with a weak D call TRBD1 (5 bases). The CDR3 loop spans 13 amino acids. Germline CDR1 is MNHNY and CDR2 is SVGAGI (reference sequence). V was pared by 8 bases and J by 2 bases, with 11 bases between. CDR3 loop: CASVKGHTDTQYF. The CDR3 DNA is TGTGCCAGCGTCAAGGGGCACACAGATACGCAGTATTTT.

The rearrangement links TRBV4-2 to TRBJ2-3; 10 bases are a match to TRBD1. The CDR3 contains 15 residues. Germline V gene lookup returns CDR1 LGHNA and CDR2 YNFKEQ. J lost 6 bases, V lost 1 base, and 4 bases had no gene match. CDR3 amino acids: CASSQVDRGIDTQYF. For the CDR3, the DNA is TGTGCCAGCAGCCAAGTGGACAGGGGGATTGATACGCAGTATTTT.

The gene calls are TRBV4-2 and TRBJ1-1; TRBD1 agrees at 8 bases. The trim removed 1 base at V and 10 bases at J, leaving 8 bases unmatched. The CDR3 spans 14 residues. Germline V gene lookup returns CDR1 LGHNA and CDR2 YNFKEQ. CDR3 nucleotide sequence: TGTGCCAGCAGCCAAGGACAGGGGCCCCCCGGAGCTTTCTTT. As protein: CASSQGQGPPGAFF.

This clonotype appeared once. This chain connects TRBV2 to TRBJ1-2; perhaps TRBD1 as D (5 bases). CDR1 and CDR2 (germline): SNHLY, FYNNEI. Trimming took off 8 bases at V and 8 bases at J, with 12 bases between the two ends. This CDR3 comprises 11 residues. The CDR3 DNA reads TGTGCCAGCCGGGGGGTTCGCGGCTACACCTTC. This sequence encodes CASRGVRGYTF.

This chain joins TRBV19 and TRBJ2-7; 10 nucleotides agree with TRBD1. The CDR3 has 14 residues. Looked up from germline, CDR1 is LNHDA and CDR2 is SQIVND (reference sequence). Trimming took 6 bases from V and 2 from J; bases not matched to a gene: 4. The CDR3 DNA sequence: TGTGCCAGTAGGCGTGGGACAGGGGCCTACGAGCAGTACTTC. Protein product: CASRRGTGAYEQYF. The complete variable domain, with remaining parts taken from reference TRBV19 and TRBJ2-7, reads DGGITQSPKYLFRKEGQNVTLSCEQNLNHDAMYWYRQDPGQGLRLIYYSQIVNDFQKGDIAEGYSVSREKKESFPLTVTSAQKNPTAFYLCASRRGTGAYEQYFGPGTRLTVT.

This clonotype was counted ten times or more. The rearrangement links TRBV4-1 to TRBJ2-7; D is possibly TRBD1 (6 bases). CDR1 is MGHRA, CDR2 YSYEKL, per germline. The CDR3 is 15 residues long. Trimming pared 2 bases from V and 3 bases from J, leaving 14 bases between. CDR3 bases: TGCGCCAGCAGCCAAATATGGGACACCTACTACGAGCAGTACTTC. Amino acids: CASSQIWDTYYEQYF.

This chain joins TRBV12-3 or TRBV12-4 and TRBJ1-2; TRBD1 aligns across 7 bases. CDR3 length: 14 amino acids. V dropped 6 bases and J dropped 3; count of bases not matched to a gene: 7. The CDR3 here is CASRTQGIHYGYTF. CDR3 nucleotide sequence: TGTGCCAGCAGGACACAGGGGATCCACTATGGCTACACCTTC.

This clonotype has only a few counts. The chain couples TRBV10-3 to TRBJ2-7, with 11 bases identical to TRBD2. CDR1 is ENHRY, CDR2 SYGVKD, per germline. The CDR3 contains 14 residues. After removal of 4 bases from V and 2 bases from J, the junction contained 1 base not matched to a gene. The CDR3 DNA sequence: TGTGCCATCAGTGGACTAGCGGGGCCCTACGAGCAGTACTTC. Amino acid sequence: CAISGLAGPYEQYF.

The chain carries TRBV9 and TRBJ1-4, with D tentatively TRBD1 (5 bases). Germline CDR1 is SGDLS and CDR2 is YYNGEE. V lost 3 bases to trimming and J lost 6 bases, with 9 bases between them. The CDR3 has 13 amino acids. CDR3 DNA: TGTGCCAGCAGCGGGGGCCCGGATGAAAAACTGTTTTTT. Translation gives CASSGGPDEKLFF.

This clonotype was found a few times. The chain combines TRBV3-1 with TRBJ2-2; 8 nucleotides match TRBD1. Germline V CDR1 and CDR2: LGHDT, YNNKEL (reference sequence). The CDR3 covers 13 residues. After removal of 7 bases from V and 3 bases from J, the junction contained 1 base not matched to a gene. CDR3 sequence: CASTTGDTGELFF. As DNA, the CDR3 is TGTGCCAGCACGACAGGGGACACCGGGGAGCTGTTTTTT.

This chain uses TRBV18 with TRBJ2-6, with D uncertain. In germline, CDR1 is KGHSH, CDR2 LQKENI. V gave up 3 bases and J gave up 4 bases, with 7 bases separating them. CDR3 length: 14 amino acids. CDR3 nucleotide sequence: TGTGCCAGCTCACCCCGTCTCGGGGCCAACGTCCTGACTTTC. It specifies CASSPRLGANVLTF.

The chain is built from TRBV29-1 and TRBJ2-1, with D hard to call. The V end was cut by 6 bases, the J end by 0 bases, with 6 bases between. Germline values: CDR1 SQVTM, CDR2 ANQGSEA. The CDR3 length is 12 residues. The CDR3 reads CSVAHSYNEQFF. CDR3 DNA: TGCAGCGTCGCCCACTCCTACAATGAGCAGTTCTTC.

The genes are TRBV5-1 and TRBJ1-4; D remains ambiguous. This CDR3 has 15 residues. The germline V and J ends were trimmed by 2 bases and 2 bases, with 10 bases remaining between them. Germline CDR1 SGHRS, CDR2 YFSETQ. The CDR3 bases are TGCGCCAGCAGCTTAAAGACATTTACTAATGAAAAACTGTTTTTT. Translation: CASSLKTFTNEKLFF.

This clonotype was counted only a few times. The rearrangement links TRBV7-2 to TRBJ2-7; TRBD2 might be the D (6 bases). The germline V gene has CDR1 SGHTA and CDR2 FQGNSA. The V end was cut by 5 bases, the J end by 2 bases, with 16 bases between. This CDR3 spans 15 amino acids. CDR3 bases: TGTGCCAGCAGCCTCGCGACTAGTCAGCCCTACGAGCAGTACTTC. Protein sequence: CASSLATSQPYEQYF.

This clonotype was seen more than once but under ten times. This chain links TRBV7-9 with TRBJ2-1; D is uncertain. Germline CDR1 is SEHNR and CDR2 is FQNEAQ (reference sequence). The CDR3 has 13 amino acids. Trimming took off 5 bases at V and 7 bases at J, with 12 bases between the two ends. CDR3: CASSPQVRNEQFF. The CDR3 DNA is TGTGCCAGCAGCCCCCAGGTCCGGAATGAGCAGTTCTTC. The entire variable domain, with the rest obtained from reference TRBV7-9 and TRBJ2-1, is as follows: DTGVSQNPRHKITKRGQNVTFRCDPISEHNRLYWYRQTLGQGPEFLTYFQNEAQLEKSRLLSDRFSAERPKGSFSTLEIQRTEQGDSAMYLCASSPQVRNEQFFGPGTRLTVL.

This chain links TRBV7-8 with TRBJ1-2, with D unresolved. V dropped 5 bases and J dropped 4 bases, with 11 bases sitting between them. The CDR3 runs to 13 residues. Germline V gives CDR1 SGHVS, CDR2 FQNEAQ. The CDR3 region is CASSPDARYGYTF. CDR3 nucleotides: TGTGCCAGCAGCCCCGACGCCCGCTATGGCTACACCTTC.

The chain combines TRBV7-2 with TRBJ2-1; D is possibly TRBD1 or TRBD2 (5 bases each). CDR1 and CDR2 (germline): SGHTA, FQGNSA. Trimming removed 4 bases from V and 9 bases from J, with 19 bases in between. CDR3 length: 15 amino acids. Here the CDR3 DNA reads TGTGCCAGCAGCTACCCCGCAGCAGGGAGATTTGAGCAGTTCTTC. Translated, it gives CASSYPAAGRFEQFF.

The CDR3 reads CASSPGTVLPSYEQYF. The CDR3 DNA follows: TGTGCCAGCTCACCAGGCACCGTATTACCCTCCTACGAGCAGTACTTC. This chain connects TRBV18 to TRBJ2-7; no firm D call. The ends were cut back, 2 bases at V and 0 bases at J, with 14 bases in the middle. In germline, CDR1 is KGHSH, CDR2 LQKENI. CDR3 length equals 16 residues.

The genes are TRBV7-9 and TRBJ2-5, with 9 bases aligning to TRBD1. This CDR3 has 14 amino acids. CDR1 and CDR2 (germline): SEHNR, FQNEAQ (reference sequence). V dropped 3 bases and J dropped 5; count of bases not matched to a gene: 4. CDR3 bases: TGTGCCAGCAGCTTCAGGGACAGGGTCGAGACCCAGTACTTC. Translated, it gives CASSFRDRVETQYF.

In its sample, this clonotype was seen a few times. The V gene is TRBV5-1, the J gene TRBJ1-2; possibly TRBD1 for D (6 bases). Trimming stripped 3 bases from V and 1 base from J, with 19 bases between. Looked up from germline, CDR1 is SGHRS and CDR2 is YFSETQ. The CDR3 totals 17 residues. Here the CDR3 reads CASSYDGGQGGNYGYTF. In DNA, the CDR3 is TGCGCCAGCAGCTATGACGGGGGGCAGGGTGGTAACTATGGCTACACCTTC.

The rearrangement links TRBV19 to TRBJ2-3; no firm D call. Germline loops: CDR1 LNHDA, CDR2 SQIVND (reference sequence). V lost 3 bases, J lost 4 bases, and 14 bases lay in between. The CDR3 runs 15 residues. This CDR3 is CASSIYVKGPDTQYF. The CDR3 DNA is TGTGCCAGTAGTATCTACGTTAAAGGCCCAGATACGCAGTATTTT. Drawing the rest from reference TRBV19 and TRBJ2-3, the complete variable domain is DGGITQSPKYLFRKEGQNVTLSCEQNLNHDAMYWYRQDPGQGLRLIYYSQIVNDFQKGDIAEGYSVSREKKESFPLTVTSAQKNPTAFYLCASSIYVKGPDTQYFGPGTRLTVL.

The CDR3 region has the DNA TGTGCCGGACAAACAGGGGGGTGGTCACCCCTCCACTTT. Translation: CAGQTGGWSPLHF. The chain employs TRBV6-2 or TRBV6-3 and TRBJ1-6; 8 nucleotides match TRBD1. The CDR3 sequence is 13 residues long. Germline CDR1 reads MNHEY; CDR2 reads SVGEGT. Trimming cost V 11 bases and J 10 bases; bases outside gene matches: 10.